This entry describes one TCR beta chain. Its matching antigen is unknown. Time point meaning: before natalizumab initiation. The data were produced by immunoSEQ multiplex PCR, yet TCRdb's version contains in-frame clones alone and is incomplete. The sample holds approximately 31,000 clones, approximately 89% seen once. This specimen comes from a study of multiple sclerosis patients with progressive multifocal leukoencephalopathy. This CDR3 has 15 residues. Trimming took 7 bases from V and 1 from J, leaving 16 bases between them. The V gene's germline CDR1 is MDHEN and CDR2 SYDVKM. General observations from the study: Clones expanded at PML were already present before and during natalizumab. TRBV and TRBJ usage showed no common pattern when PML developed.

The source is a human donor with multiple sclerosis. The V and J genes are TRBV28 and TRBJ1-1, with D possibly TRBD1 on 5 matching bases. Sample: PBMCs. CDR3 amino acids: CASKIGLGGNTEAFF. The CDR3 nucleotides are TGTGCCAGCAAAATCGGCCTGGGGGGGAACACTGAAGCTTTCTTT.